This T cell receptor (beta chain) was profiled in a study of HIV-infected patients and healthy controls (dated by TCRdb to 2013 to 2014). In the study overall: Although they stayed below normal ranges, CD4 counts in about 85% of the 16 patients rose modestly but significantly after three months of therapy. No consistent shift in CD8 counts was seen during early therapy, whereas a slight rise was seen in the CD4:CD8 ratio. Viral load became undetectable in about 65% of the 16 patients by the second bleed and in all patients after a further year of therapy. Patients lacked overall T-cell lymphocytopenia, and total CDR3 counts per chain did not differ significantly from controls. The study tested whether deep TCR repertoire sequencing of HIV patients' small blood samples could capture immune perturbation and reconstitution. The research as a whole found: Treated samples represented only 3 to 4 months of therapy, a duration arguably insufficient for detecting immune reconstitution in view of low adult thymic output. Mean usage differed significantly between HIV-infected patients and controls for eight alpha and eight beta V genes. Differing numbers of distinct sequences in patients and controls hindered comparison, and size-matching assigned excessive weight to rare events in the HIV-infected data. Significantly higher mean Gini indices were seen in HIV-infected repertoires than in controls, possibly reflecting oligoclonality. The apparent post-therapy recovery of the Gini index in HIV-infected patients was not reproduced in size-matched repertoire data. Pairing of alpha and beta chains was not determined in the samples. MAIT cell alpha-chain CDR3s were present at high frequency in healthy controls but severely depleted in HIV+ repertoires. Both the Jaccard index and the count of highly shared sequences showed that healthy controls shared more CDR3s between individuals than HIV+ patients did. Donor HLA types were not determined in the study. A major limit on how widely the findings apply, in the view of the authors, was that only sixteen HIV-infected individuals were processed. Slight age and sex profile differences between the study cohorts did not explain the observed diversity differences. HIV-associated CDR3s exhibited a significant reduction in frequency during therapy, whereas CMV-associated CDR3s exhibited no significant change, although the majority increased in frequency. Compared with untreated HIV+ repertoires, healthy control repertoires had roughly threefold more distinct CDR3s and higher Shannon diversity. Using whole blood restricted sequencing depth and prevented separating the dynamics of distinct T-cell subpopulations.

SuperScript III was used to reverse transcribe 500 ng RNA with primers targeting the alpha and beta constant regions. Separate alpha and beta chain libraries were generated by chain-specific third strand synthesis with multiplexing indices. The protocol used a single primer pair to amplify all rearrangements within a chain, which avoided primer bias, and attached molecular barcodes to each cDNA molecule. The SP2 sequencing primer site and a random hexamer were carried on a 5' RACE adapter, to which purified cDNA was joined by T4 RNA Ligase 1. With slow temperature ramps used to favor optimal annealing, second strand synthesis was primed from the SP2 site with Phusion polymerase. Each molecule's 12-nucleotide barcode consisted of two random hexamer sequences, both added before amplification and joined together. A brief initial PCR introduced P5 and P7 adapter elements together with a second index, and a roughly 23-cycle amplification PCR using P5s and P7 primers was subsequently performed. A total of 25 to 30 PCR cycles were applied to the libraries, which were quantified on a Qubit, sized on a Bioanalyzer, and diluted to around 3.7 nM. Normalized libraries were sequenced on an Illumina MiSeq with 2 x 250 paired-end kits. MinElute columns were the means by which the reverse transcription reactions were cleaned up, and the reactions were eluted into about 10 ul Tris-Cl. Adapter ligations were incubated for roughly 25 hours at 16 degrees C and subsequently purified with AMPure XP beads at a 1:1 ratio. For the original study's pipeline: A modified Decombinator that output V, J, insert and barcode information was used to process the demultiplexed FASTQ files. Sequences sharing a barcode but differing from the dominant sequence were discarded as errors, and barcodes clustered at Levenshtein distance 3 were counted to estimate original cDNA molecules. The R packages ineq, vegan, igraph and RCytoscape were used for downstream analyses, together with IMGT nomenclature and CDR3 definitions. To avoid skew from clonal expansion, each TCR was counted once, and V gene usage was computed over distinct sequences. Whenever two unique CDR3 amino acid sequences within a donor differed by a single Levenshtein edit, similarity networks linked them. The authors compiled published HIV-specific CDR3s (roughly 86 alpha, just over 700 beta) and CMV-specific CDR3s (approximately 13 alpha, a few hundred beta) and searched for them in the repertoires. Random subsampling to size-matched repertoires showed patients' decreased diversity was not caused by their lower sequence numbers. Clones were called with MiXCR by TCRdb after fastp trimmed the public reads at Q25, and only in-frame beta chains were retained. CDR3 protein duplicates are merged, each entry listing the most common genes and DNA. TCRdb, not the authors, supplied the V and J calls. This sample holds over 8,000 distinct CDR3 sequences; around 5.9% were observed only once. The ten largest clones take up about 26% of the sample.

The study collected follow-up blood from HIV-infected patients roughly three months, about 14 weeks, after antiretroviral therapy began. Whole blood was used without cell fractionation, so all unsorted peripheral T cells were reflected in the repertoire. For RNA extraction, 2.5 to 3 ml of peripheral blood was drawn into Tempus tubes. Patients were deemed ineligible for enrollment if they had febrile or AIDS-related illness, tumors, hepatitis B or C coinfection, immunomodulatory therapy, recent vaccination or treatment interruptions. The TURBO-DNase kit was used to remove leftover genomic DNA, and GLOBINclear was used to deplete globin mRNA. The germline V gene gives CDR1 as SGHVS and CDR2 as FNYEAQ. From the cysteine through the phenylalanine, the CDR3 covers 15 amino acids. Only the CDR3 region is kept as DNA, spanning 45 bases read in frame from base 1. Germline trimming amounts to 0 bases on V and 9 bases on J, with 5 as the count of junction bases outside the gene matches.

By how much of the sample it makes up, this clonotype is medium-sized (0.01 to 0.1%). The specificity of this receptor is unknown. No base quality information exists; no much larger clone differs at one position. This TCR came from an adult with HIV infection. The donor label of this sample is uncertain. The chain couples TRBV7-6 to TRBJ2-1; 10 bases in the middle match TRBD2. The sample in question was blood, obtained during antiretroviral therapy. The nucleotide sequence reads TGTGCCAGCAGCTTAGCGGCTAGCGGGAGCAGTGAGCAGTTCTTC. The translation is CASSLAASGSSEQFF.